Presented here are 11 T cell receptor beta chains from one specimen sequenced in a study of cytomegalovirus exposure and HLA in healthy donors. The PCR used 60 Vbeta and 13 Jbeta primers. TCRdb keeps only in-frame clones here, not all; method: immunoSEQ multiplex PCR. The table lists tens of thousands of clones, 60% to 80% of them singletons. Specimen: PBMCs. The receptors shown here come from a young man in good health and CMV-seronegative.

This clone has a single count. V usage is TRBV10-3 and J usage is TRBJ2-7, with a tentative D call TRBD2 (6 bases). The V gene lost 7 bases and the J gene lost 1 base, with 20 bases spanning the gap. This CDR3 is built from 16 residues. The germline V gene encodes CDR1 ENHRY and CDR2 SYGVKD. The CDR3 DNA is TGTGCCATCATGCAGGACGGGGCGGGACGATCCTACGAGCAGTACTTC. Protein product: CAIMQDGAGRSYEQYF.

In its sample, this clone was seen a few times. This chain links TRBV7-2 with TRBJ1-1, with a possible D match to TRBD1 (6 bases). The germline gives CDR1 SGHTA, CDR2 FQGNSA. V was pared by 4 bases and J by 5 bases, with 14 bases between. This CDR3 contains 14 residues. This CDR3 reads CASSSRGGRTEAFF. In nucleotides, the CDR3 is TGTGCCAGCAGCTCCAGGGGAGGGCGTACTGAAGCTTTCTTT.

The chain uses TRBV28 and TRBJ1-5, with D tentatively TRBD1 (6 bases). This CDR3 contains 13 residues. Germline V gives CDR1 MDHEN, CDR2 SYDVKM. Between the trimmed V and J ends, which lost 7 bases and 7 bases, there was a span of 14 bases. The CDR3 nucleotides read TGTGCCAGCACCAGGGGTGGACACCAGCCCCAGCATTTT. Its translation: CASTRGGHQPQHF.

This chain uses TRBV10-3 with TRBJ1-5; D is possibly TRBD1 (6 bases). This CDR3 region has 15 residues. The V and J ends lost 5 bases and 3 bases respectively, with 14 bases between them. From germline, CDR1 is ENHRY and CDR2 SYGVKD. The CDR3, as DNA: TGTGCCATCAGTAACGCACAGGGTTCCAATCAGCCCCAGCATTTT. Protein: CAISNAQGSNQPQHF.

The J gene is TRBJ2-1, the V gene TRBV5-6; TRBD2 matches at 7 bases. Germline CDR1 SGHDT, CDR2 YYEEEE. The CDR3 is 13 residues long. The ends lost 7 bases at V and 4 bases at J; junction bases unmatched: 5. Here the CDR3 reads CASCRGSYNEQFF. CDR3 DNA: TGTGCCAGCTGTCGCGGGAGTTACAATGAGCAGTTCTTC.

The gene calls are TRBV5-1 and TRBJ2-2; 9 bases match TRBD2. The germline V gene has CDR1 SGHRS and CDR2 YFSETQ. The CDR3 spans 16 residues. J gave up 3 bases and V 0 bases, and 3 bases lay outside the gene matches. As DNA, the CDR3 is TGCGCCAGCAGCTTGGAAGGCGGGGGGGACACCGGGGAGCTGTTTTTT. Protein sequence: CASSLEGGGDTGELFF.

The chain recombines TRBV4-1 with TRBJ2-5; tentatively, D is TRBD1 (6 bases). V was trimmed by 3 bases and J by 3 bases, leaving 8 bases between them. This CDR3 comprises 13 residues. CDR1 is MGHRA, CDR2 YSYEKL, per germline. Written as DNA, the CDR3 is TGCGCCAGCAGCCAGGACAGAGAAGAGACCCAGTACTTC. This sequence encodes CASSQDREETQYF.

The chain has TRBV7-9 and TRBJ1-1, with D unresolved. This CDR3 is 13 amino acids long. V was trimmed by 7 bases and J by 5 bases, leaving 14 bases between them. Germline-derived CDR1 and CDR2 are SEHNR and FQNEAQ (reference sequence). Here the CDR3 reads CASTRGAGTEAFF. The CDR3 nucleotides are TGTGCCAGCACACGAGGAGCCGGGACTGAAGCTTTCTTT.

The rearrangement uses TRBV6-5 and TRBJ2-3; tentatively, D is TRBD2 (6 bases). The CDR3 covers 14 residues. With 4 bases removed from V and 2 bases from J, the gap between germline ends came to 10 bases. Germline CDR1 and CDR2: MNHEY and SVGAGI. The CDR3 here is CASSWGESTDTQYF. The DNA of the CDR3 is TGTGCCAGCAGTTGGGGGGAATCCACAGATACGCAGTATTTT.

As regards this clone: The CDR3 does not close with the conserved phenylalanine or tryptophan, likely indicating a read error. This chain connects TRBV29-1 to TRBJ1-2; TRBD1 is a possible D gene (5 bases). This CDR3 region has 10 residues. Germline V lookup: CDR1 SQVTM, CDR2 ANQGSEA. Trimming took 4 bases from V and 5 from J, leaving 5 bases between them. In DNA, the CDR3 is TGCAGCGTTGCAGGGTATGGCTACACCGTC. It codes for CSVAGYGYTV.

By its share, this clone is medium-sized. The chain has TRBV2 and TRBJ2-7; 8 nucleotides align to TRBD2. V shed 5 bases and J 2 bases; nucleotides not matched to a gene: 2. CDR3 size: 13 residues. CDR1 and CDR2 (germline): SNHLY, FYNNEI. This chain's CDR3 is CASSPGLAYEQYF. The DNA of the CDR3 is TGTGCCAGCAGTCCGGGACTAGCCTACGAGCAGTACTTC.